These 28 T cell receptor beta chains were all obtained from the same sample, sequenced in a study of blood T cell repertoires in COVID-19. Produced via immunoSEQ multiplex PCR; TCRdb's table is partial and in-frame only. In the table there are 200,000 to 250,000 clones, around nine tenths of which are singletons. The sequenced sample consisted of peripheral blood. Every receptor here comes from a man between 60 and 75 years old with COVID-19, enrolled during active disease.

This sequence joins TRBV9 and TRBJ1-1; the D gene is possibly TRBD1 (6 bases). The CDR3 sequence is 16 residues long. Germline lookup yields CDR1 SGDLS and CDR2 YYNGEE. The V end was cut by 4 bases, the J end by 0 bases, with 16 bases between. Here the CDR3 reads CASSSLGGRMNTEAFF. The CDR3 DNA sequence: TGTGCCAGCAGCTCCTTAGGGGGAAGAATGAACACTGAAGCTTTCTTT.

This chain joins TRBV6-5 and TRBJ2-3; 10 bases map to TRBD2. Germline V gene sequence: CDR1 MNHEY, CDR2 SVGAGI. There are 15 residues in the CDR3. Trimming cost V 5 bases and J 4 bases; bases outside gene matches: 6. Written as DNA, the CDR3 is TGTGCCAGCAGTCTACTAGCGGGGACGGCAGATACGCAGTATTTT. Residues: CASSLLAGTADTQYF.

This chain links TRBV3-1 (or the pseudogene TRBV3-2) with TRBJ1-3; the D is unclear. The CDR3 contains 17 residues. Trimming left V 0 bases short and J 2 bases short, with 14 bases between. From germline, CDR1 is LGHDT and CDR2 YNNKEL (reference sequence). The CDR3 DNA follows: TGTGCCAGCAGCCAAGATCTAAGTCACCCCGCTGGAAACACCATATATTTT. Translating it yields CASSQDLSHPAGNTIYF.

The genes are TRBV19 and TRBJ2-7; tentative D call: TRBD1 (6 bases). Per germline, CDR1 LNHDA and CDR2 SQIVND (reference sequence). The CDR3 has 14 residues. The V end lost 3 bases, the J end lost 1 base, and 10 bases lay between the germline ends. The CDR3 coding sequence is TGTGCCAGTAGTATTCTTGACAGGTCCTACGAGCAGTACTTC. Protein sequence: CASSILDRSYEQYF.

The V call is TRBV18, the J call TRBJ1-1; TRBD1 aligns across 8 bases. The germline V gene encodes CDR1 KGHSH and CDR2 LQKENI. The CDR3 sequence is 13 residues long. J lost 6 bases, V lost 3 bases, and 3 bases had no gene match. The CDR3 region is CASSPGQGAEAFF. CDR3 in DNA: TGTGCCAGCTCACCTGGACAGGGCGCTGAAGCTTTCTTT.

The chain employs TRBV28 and TRBJ2-1, with 8 bases that match TRBD2. J was trimmed by 2 bases and V by 6 bases; bases with no gene match: 3. Germline CDR1 is MDHEN and CDR2 is SYDVKM. The CDR3 sequence is 14 residues long. The CDR3 sequence is CASRPAGAYNEQFF. In DNA form, the CDR3 reads TGTGCCAGCAGGCCAGCGGGGGCCTACAATGAGCAGTTCTTC.

In its sample, this clone was seen once. The CDR3 reads CASSYYRAGELFF. The CDR3 region has the DNA TGTGCCAGCAGTTACTACAGGGCCGGGGAGCTGTTTTTT. V is TRBV12-3 or TRBV12-4 and J is TRBJ2-2, with a weak D call TRBD1 (6 bases). CDR3 length: 13 amino acids. The V gene lost 4 bases and the J gene lost 6 bases, with 9 bases spanning the gap.

The rearrangement uses TRBV18 and TRBJ2-7, with TRBD2 as a possible D gene (5 bases). The germline V gene has CDR1 KGHSH and CDR2 LQKENI. The CDR3 runs to 13 residues. V was pared by 3 bases and J by 3 bases, with 9 bases between. The DNA for the CDR3 is TGTGCCAGCTCACCCTCCGGGGACTACGAGCAGTACTTC. Translating it yields CASSPSGDYEQYF.

This rearrangement joins TRBV5-1 to TRBJ2-3; TRBD2 is a possible D gene (5 bases). The germline CDR1 and CDR2 sequences are SGHRS and YFSETQ. The V gene lost 5 bases and the J gene lost 0 bases, with 10 bases spanning the gap. The CDR3 covers 14 residues. CDR3 sequence (DNA): TGCGCCAGCAGTCAGCGGACTAGCACAGATACGCAGTATTTT. It yields the protein CASSQRTSTDTQYF.

This chain uses TRBV5-4 with TRBJ1-6; perhaps TRBD1 as D (6 bases). Per the germline V gene, CDR1 is SGHNT and CDR2 is YYREEE (reference sequence). V was clipped by 4 bases and J by 0 bases, with 11 bases between them. This CDR3 is 16 amino acids long. The CDR3 DNA sequence: TGTGCCAGCAGCACCGGACAGAGCTCCTATAATTCACCCCTCCACTTT. Protein product: CASSTGQSSYNSPLHF.

The CDR3, as DNA: TGTGCCAGTAGTTCCACCCCCGCGACAATGCGCAATCAGCCCCAGCATTTT. It codes for CASSSTPATMRNQPQHF. The chain combines TRBV19 with TRBJ1-5; D is undetermined. Germline CDR1 is LNHDA and CDR2 is SQIVND (reference sequence). Trimming removed 5 bases from V and 2 bases from J, with 19 bases in between. The CDR3 extends over 17 amino acids.

J is TRBJ1-2 and V is TRBV19; TRBD1 is a possible D gene (6 bases). CDR3 length: 15 residues. Germline lookup yields CDR1 LNHDA and CDR2 SQIVND (reference sequence). V was trimmed by 4 bases and J by 7 bases, leaving 19 bases between them. The CDR3 coding sequence is TGTGCCAGTAGTAAACTACAGGGTTTTGCTCGTGGCTACACCTTC. Translating gives CASSKLQGFARGYTF. Filled out from reference TRBV19 and TRBJ1-2, the complete variable domain reads DGGITQSPKYLFRKEGQNVTLSCEQNLNHDAMYWYRQDPGQGLRLIYYSQIVNDFQKGDIAEGYSVSREKKESFPLTVTSAQKNPTAFYLCASSKLQGFARGYTFGSGTRLTVV.

This clone came up once. V and J are TRBV9 and TRBJ1-4, with D unresolved. This CDR3 comprises 15 residues. V lost 0 bases, J lost 6 bases, and 12 bases lay in between. Germline loops: CDR1 SGDLS, CDR2 YYNGEE. The CDR3 loop is CASSVGPTVYEKLFF. CDR3 coding DNA: TGTGCCAGCAGCGTAGGACCCACAGTATATGAAAAACTGTTTTTT. Supplemented by reference TRBV9 and TRBJ1-4, the full variable domain reads DSGVTQTPKHLITATGQRVTLRCSPRSGDLSVYWYQQSLDQGLQFLIQYYNGEERAKGNILERFSAQQFPDLHSELNLSSLELGDSALYFCASSVGPTVYEKLFFGSGTQLSVL.

The chain couples TRBV7-8 to TRBJ2-1, with D perhaps matching TRBD2 (7 bases). The V and J ends lost 1 base and 4 bases respectively, with 14 bases between them. Germline values: CDR1 SGHVS, CDR2 FQNEAQ. This CDR3 comprises 16 residues. CDR3 protein: CASSLVGGGGYNEQFF. Written as DNA, the CDR3 is TGTGCCAGCAGCTTAGTTGGAGGGGGGGGTTACAATGAGCAGTTCTTC.

The CDR3 loop is CAISESGLAGGTGELFF. CDR3 nucleotides: TGTGCCATCAGTGAGTCAGGACTAGCGGGAGGGACCGGGGAGCTGTTTTTT. This chain joins TRBV10-3 and TRBJ2-2; 15 bases are a match to TRBD2. This CDR3 is built from 17 residues. CDR1 is ENHRY, CDR2 SYGVKD, per germline. V lost 0 bases and J lost 5; bases outside the gene matches: 1.

The chain has TRBV7-2 and TRBJ2-7, with a weak D call TRBD1 (6 bases). Trimming pared 1 base from V and 1 base from J, leaving 8 bases between. Germline assignment: CDR1 SGHTA and CDR2 FQGNSA. This CDR3 has 14 residues. In nucleotides, the CDR3 is TGTGCCAGCAGCTTAGGACAGGCGTCCTACGAGCAGTACTTC. Amino acids: CASSLGQASYEQYF. Drawing the rest from reference TRBV7-2 and TRBJ2-7, the complete variable domain is GAGVSQSPSNKVTEKGKDVELRCDPISGHTALYWYRQSLGQGLEFLIYFQGNSAPDKSGLPSDRFSAERTGGSVSTLTIQRTQQEDSAVYLCASSLGQASYEQYFGPGTRLTVT.

This chain uses TRBV14 with TRBJ1-1; D gene unclear. Trimming removed 1 base from V and 1 base from J, with 10 bases in between. This CDR3 is built from 15 residues. Germline V gene data show CDR1 as SGHDN and CDR2 as FVKESK. The CDR3 bases are TGTGCCAGCAGCCAAGGCTTTCCGGGGAACACTGAAGCTTTCTTT. The encoded protein is CASSQGFPGNTEAFF.

The rearrangement links TRBV7-2 to TRBJ2-7; 11 nucleotides agree with TRBD2. Germline CDR1 reads SGHTA; CDR2 reads FQGNSA. V gave up 3 bases and J gave up 8 bases; unmatched junction bases: 6. The CDR3 contains 14 residues. CDR3 region: CASSLAGLAEQQYF. CDR3 coding DNA: TGTGCCAGCAGCTTGGCGGGACTAGCGGAACAGCAGTACTTC.

The gene calls are TRBV21-1 and TRBJ2-7; the table's D call TRBD2 went unverified against the DNA. TRBV21-1 is assigned pseudogene status. The CDR3 runs to 19 residues. CDR3 in DNA: TGTGCCAGCAGCAAAGAGTCACCGGGACTAGCGGGAGGGCCTTACGAGCAGTACTTC. It translates to CASSKESPGLAGGPYEQYF.

The rearrangement joins TRBV24-1 to TRBJ2-3; D ambiguous. Germline CDR1 KGHDR, CDR2 SFDVKD. The V and J ends lost 1 base and 0 bases respectively, with 13 bases between them. The CDR3 consists of 17 residues. Here the CDR3 reads CATSDLRSGSSTDTQYF. As DNA, the CDR3 is TGTGCCACCAGTGATTTACGGTCCGGGTCTAGCACAGATACGCAGTATTTT.

This chain uses TRBV4-1 with TRBJ2-3; D gene ambiguous. In germline, CDR1 is MGHRA, CDR2 YSYEKL. This CDR3 spans 15 amino acids. V was cut by 2 bases and J by 5 bases, with 14 bases left in between. CDR3 sequence: CASSQPTGFGDTQYF. CDR3 nucleotides: TGCGCCAGCAGCCAACCGACCGGGTTTGGAGATACGCAGTATTTT.

The gene calls are TRBV30 and TRBJ2-2; tentative D call: TRBD1 (5 bases). The V end lost 0 bases, the J end lost 4 bases, and 6 bases lay between the germline ends. CDR3 length: 13 residues. The germline CDR1 and CDR2 sequences are GTSNPN and SVGIG (reference sequence). CDR3 region: CAWSVDSTGELFF. The CDR3 nucleotides are TGTGCCTGGAGTGTTGACAGCACCGGGGAGCTGTTTTTT. Full variable domain (missing parts from reference TRBV30 and TRBJ2-2): SQTIHQWPATLVQPVGSPLSLECTVEGTSNPNLYWYRQAAGRGLQLLFYSVGIGQISSEVPQNLSASRPQDRQFILSSKKLLLSDSGFYLCAWSVDSTGELFFGEGSRLTVL.

The rearrangement links TRBV9 to TRBJ2-3, with 7 bases that match TRBD2. The CDR3 has 19 residues. V trimming: 0 bases; J trimming: 0 bases; junction bases outside the gene matches: 13. CDR1 and CDR2 (germline): SGDLS, YYNGEE. The CDR3 sequence: CASSVDPQRGYTSTDTQYF. CDR3 bases: TGTGCCAGCAGCGTAGACCCCCAGCGGGGTTACACTAGCACAGATACGCAGTATTTT. Variable domain in full (rest from reference TRBV9 and TRBJ2-3): DSGVTQTPKHLITATGQRVTLRCSPRSGDLSVYWYQQSLDQGLQFLIQYYNGEERAKGNILERFSAQQFPDLHSELNLSSLELGDSALYFCASSVDPQRGYTSTDTQYFGPGTRLTVL.

The chain recombines TRBV5-4 with TRBJ2-7; TRBD2 agrees at 11 bases. This CDR3 comprises 15 residues. Trimming cost V 4 bases and J 2 bases; bases outside gene matches: 5. The germline gives CDR1 SGHNT, CDR2 YYREEE (reference sequence). CDR3 sequence (DNA): TGTGCCAGCAGCCGGCCTAGCGGGGGGCCCTACGAGCAGTACTTC. Its translation: CASSRPSGGPYEQYF.

This clone has a single count. The V and J genes are TRBV13 and TRBJ2-1, with 7 nucleotides matching TRBD2. Germline CDR1 is PRHDT and CDR2 is FYEKMQ (reference sequence). V shed 5 bases and J 10 bases; nucleotides not matched to a gene: 17. This CDR3 region has 16 residues. For the CDR3, the DNA is TGTGCCAGCAGCCAACCTTCTAGCGGTCAGGCGGGGGAGCAGTTCTTC. It encodes CASSQPSSGQAGEQFF.

This clone was seen more than once but under ten times. The chain couples TRBV19 to TRBJ2-7; 8 bases are a match to TRBD1. Losses at the gene ends were 5 bases for V and 2 bases for J; bases not matched to a gene: 5. From germline, CDR1 is LNHDA and CDR2 SQIVND (reference sequence). This CDR3 is built from 14 residues. The CDR3 coding sequence is TGTGCCAGTAGTGTAGGACAGGGCCCCTACGAGCAGTACTTC. Its protein product is CASSVGQGPYEQYF.

The chain joins TRBV4-1 to TRBJ1-4; D call uncertain. Trimming removed 4 bases at V and 4 bases at J, with 10 bases between. Germline CDR1 and CDR2: MGHRA and YSYEKL. The CDR3 is 14 amino acids. The DNA for the CDR3 is TGCGCCAGCAGCCCACTGGGAGGTAATGAAAAACTGTTTTTT. Its translation: CASSPLGGNEKLFF.

The CDR3 reads CASKVAGGPGETQYF. The CDR3 DNA follows: TGCGCCAGCAAAGTAGCGGGAGGGCCGGGAGAGACCCAGTACTTC. This chain uses TRBV5-1 with TRBJ2-5, with 11 bases lining up with TRBD2. J lost 4 bases, V lost 6 bases, and 8 bases had no gene match. Germline V gene lookup returns CDR1 SGHRS and CDR2 YFSETQ. The CDR3 runs 15 residues. Combining the CDR3 with reference TRBV5-1 and TRBJ2-5 gives the whole variable domain KAGVTQTPRYLIKTRGQQVTLSCSPISGHRSVSWYQQTPGQGLQFLFEYFSETQRNKGNFPGRFSGRQFSNSRSEMNVSTLELGDSALYLCASKVAGGPGETQYFGPGTRLLVL.